The 22 T cell receptor beta chains below were found in one sample sequenced in a study of technical replicates of blood from a few donors. Generated by immunoSEQ multiplex PCR, the TCRdb table keeps only in-frame clones and is missing some. This table has under 100,000 clones, 90% to 96% appearing once. The sequencing sample was made of T cells isolated from PBMCs. These receptors originate from a human donor in good health.

The rearrangement joins TRBV6-5 to TRBJ2-3, with unresolved D. Germline V CDR1 and CDR2: MNHEY, SVGAGI. The V end was cut by 9 bases, the J end by 2 bases, with 12 bases between. The CDR3 length is 13 residues. As DNA, the CDR3 is TGTGCCAGTACAGCACGGCTCACAGATACGCAGTATTTT. Translation: CASTARLTDTQYF.

The V gene is TRBV12-5, the J gene TRBJ2-1, with TRBD2 matching over 9 bases. The ends lost 0 bases at V and 5 bases at J; junction bases unmatched: 5. Germline V gene data show CDR1 as LGHNT and CDR2 as FRNRAP. The CDR3 runs 16 residues. The CDR3 loop is CASGLVLSGRHNEQFF. For the CDR3, the DNA is TGTGCTAGTGGTTTGGTACTAAGCGGGAGGCACAATGAGCAGTTCTTC.

This clone showed up just a few times. The J gene is TRBJ2-2, the V gene TRBV4-1; TRBD2 matches 9 bases. The length of the CDR3 is 18 residues. Germline CDR1 is MGHRA and CDR2 is YSYEKL. Trimming at V came to 0 bases and at J to 7 bases, leaving 12 bases not matched to a gene. This CDR3 is CASSQEVRIAGAVGELFF. Written as DNA, the CDR3 is TGCGCCAGCAGCCAAGAGGTCCGGATAGCGGGGGCGGTCGGGGAGCTGTTTTTT.

This clone was seen only once. The chain recombines TRBV15 with TRBJ1-2; D is undetermined. This CDR3 has 15 residues. Germline V gene data show CDR1 as LNHNV and CDR2 as YYDKDF (reference sequence). V was clipped by 0 bases and J by 5 bases, with 13 bases between them. CDR3 sequence: CATSRDQRGSYGYTF. The CDR3 coding sequence is TGTGCCACCAGCAGAGACCAAAGAGGCTCTTATGGCTACACCTTC.

The chain links TRBV4-1 to TRBJ2-7, with TRBD1 identical over 9 bases. Germline V lookup: CDR1 MGHRA, CDR2 YSYEKL. The V gene end was trimmed by 0 bases and the J gene end by 0 bases; junction bases not matched to a gene: 9. This CDR3 contains 18 residues. CDR3 in DNA: TGCGCCAGCAGCCAAGATGAGGGACAGGGACCGAGCTCCTACGAGCAGTACTTC. Translation gives CASSQDEGQGPSSYEQYF.

This sequence joins TRBV4-1 and TRBJ2-1, with 7 positions matching TRBD1. The junction had 15 bases not matched to a gene; V was cut back by 6 bases and J by 10 bases. There are 15 residues in the CDR3. The germline gives CDR1 MGHRA, CDR2 YSYEKL. The chain's CDR3 is CASRGRAEGAEEQFF. CDR3 bases: TGCGCCAGCAGAGGCCGGGCCGAGGGGGCTGAAGAGCAGTTCTTC.

The rearrangement links TRBV7-3 to TRBJ2-2; D might be TRBD1 (5 bases). The CDR3 runs to 16 residues. V was clipped by 5 bases and J by 0 bases, with 13 bases between them. Germline assignment: CDR1 SGHTA and CDR2 FQGTGA. CDR3 region: CASSADTTSNTGELFF. CDR3 nucleotide sequence: TGTGCCAGCAGCGCGGACACTACCTCGAACACCGGGGAGCTGTTTTTT.

V and J are TRBV11-3 and TRBJ2-3; 10 nucleotides agree with TRBD2. The CDR3 has 15 amino acids. Germline CDR1 is SGHNT and CDR2 is YENEEA. The trim removed 3 bases at V and 6 bases at J, leaving 6 bases unmatched. CDR3 DNA sequence: TGTGCCAGCAGCTTGAGCGGGGGGGCTCCGGATACGCAGTATTTT. Its translation is CASSLSGGAPDTQYF.

This sequence joins TRBV30 and TRBJ2-1; 7 positions agree with TRBD2. V gave up 4 bases and J gave up 4 bases; unmatched junction bases: 16. Per germline, CDR1 GTSNPN and CDR2 SVGIG (reference sequence). The CDR3 contains 17 residues. The CDR3 DNA reads TGTGCCTGGAATACCCACTTGGGGGGGGTGAAATACAATGAGCAGTTCTTC. This translates into CAWNTHLGGVKYNEQFF.

This clone was counted only a few times. This chain joins TRBV6-5 and TRBJ2-7, with 10 nucleotides matching TRBD1. The V gene's germline CDR1 is MNHEY and CDR2 SVGAGI. The V gene end was trimmed by 5 bases and the J gene end by 7 bases; junction bases not matched to a gene: 8. This CDR3 region has 14 residues. CDR3 nucleotide sequence: TGTGCCAGCAGTCACAGACAGGGGGCTCGGGAGCAGTACTTC. This encodes CASSHRQGAREQYF.

The V call is TRBV5-4, the J call TRBJ2-1; the match to TRBD2 covers 14 bases. From germline, CDR1 is SGHNT and CDR2 YYREEE (reference sequence). CDR3 length: 17 amino acids. The ends lost 10 bases at V and 2 bases at J; junction bases unmatched: 11. The CDR3 sequence is CAVEGLAGVLTYNEQFF. The CDR3 DNA is TGTGCCGTCGAGGGACTAGCGGGAGTCCTAACCTACAATGAGCAGTTCTTC.

The chain is built from TRBV9 and TRBJ1-6; maybe TRBD1 (5 bases). This CDR3 is 12 amino acids long. V was shortened by 4 bases and J by 12 bases, with 11 bases between the two germline ends. Germline CDR1 is SGDLS and CDR2 is YYNGEE. The CDR3 coding sequence is TGTGCCAGCAGCCCAGGGATCGGACCCCTCCACTTT. Translating gives CASSPGIGPLHF.

The chain couples TRBV27 to TRBJ1-1; 8 positions agree with TRBD1. The ends lost 5 bases at V and 1 base at J; junction bases unmatched: 9. The germline V gene has CDR1 MNHEY and CDR2 SMNVEV (reference sequence). The CDR3 extends over 16 amino acids. The CDR3 DNA reads TGTGCCAGCAGTCTCACCCCAGGGGGCTGGAACACTGAAGCTTTCTTT. It is translated as CASSLTPGGWNTEAFF.

CDR3 amino acids: CASSQVQRFEQYF. CDR3 coding DNA: TGCGCCAGCAGCCAAGTTCAGCGTTTCGAGCAGTACTTC. The genes are TRBV4-1 and TRBJ2-7; D ambiguous. The germline CDR1 and CDR2 sequences are MGHRA and YSYEKL. Trimming took 1 base from V and 6 from J, leaving 10 bases between them. The CDR3 sequence is 13 residues long.

The rearrangement joins TRBV7-6 to TRBJ2-5, with 13 nucleotides matching TRBD2. J gave up 2 bases and V 3 bases, and 6 bases lay outside the gene matches. There are 17 residues in the CDR3. The germline gives CDR1 SGHVS, CDR2 FNYEAQ. The CDR3 DNA is TGTGCCAGCAGCTTTTGGACTAGCGGGAGCCCTCAAGAGACCCAGTACTTC. This gives the protein CASSFWTSGSPQETQYF.

This sequence joins TRBV27 and TRBJ2-7; D may be TRBD1 (6 bases). The V end was cut by 5 bases, the J end by 2 bases, with 10 bases between. From germline, CDR1 is MNHEY and CDR2 SMNVEV (reference sequence). The CDR3 runs 13 residues. The CDR3 sequence is CASSPRGPYEQYF. The CDR3 DNA sequence: TGTGCCAGCAGTCCCAGGGGACCCTACGAGCAGTACTTC.

The V call is TRBV2, the J call TRBJ2-1, with D possibly matching TRBD1 (6 bases). CDR1 and CDR2 from the germline V gene are SNHLY and FYNNEI. CDR3 length: 17 amino acids. The germline V and J ends were trimmed by 4 bases and 7 bases, with 23 bases remaining between them. For the CDR3, the DNA is TGTGCCAGCAGTGCATCAGGGGCGCCATCCATCGTAAATGAGCAGTTCTTC. Residues: CASSASGAPSIVNEQFF. Complete variable domain (other parts from reference TRBV2 and TRBJ2-1): EPEVTQTPSHQVTQMGQEVILRCVPISNHLYFYWYRQILGQKVEFLVSFYNNEISEKSEIFDDQFSVERPDGSNFTLKIRSTKLEDSAMYFCASSASGAPSIVNEQFFGPGTRLTVL.

The gene calls are TRBV5-1 and TRBJ2-5; 7 bases are shared with TRBD1. The DNA end favors TRBJ2-7, so the J call may be wrong. This CDR3 is built from 17 residues. CDR1 and CDR2 from the germline V gene are SGHRS and YFSETQ. The DNA of the CDR3 is TGCGCCAGCAGCTTGGCCCAGATGAAGGGGGCGCATAACGAGCAGTACTTC. This encodes CASSLAQMKGAHNEQYF.

This chain links TRBV14 with TRBJ2-7; D is unclear. Trimming took off 5 bases at V and 1 base at J, with 9 bases between the two ends. This CDR3 has 13 residues. Germline values: CDR1 SGHDN, CDR2 FVKESK. CDR3 nucleotide sequence: TGTGCCAGCAGCTGGGCTGCTTCCTACGAGCAGTACTTC. It specifies CASSWAASYEQYF.

The chain has TRBV30 and TRBJ2-3, with 7 bases lining up with TRBD2. The junction had 11 bases not matched to a gene; V was cut back by 5 bases and J by 0 bases. The CDR3 has 16 residues. From germline, CDR1 is GTSNPN and CDR2 SVGIG (reference sequence). The CDR3 DNA sequence: TGTGCCTGGGGAAGGCCGTGGGACTACAGCACAGATACGCAGTATTTT. Translation: CAWGRPWDYSTDTQYF.

This chain connects TRBV18 to TRBJ2-5, with 9 bases fitting TRBD2. V trimming: 1 base; J trimming: 4 bases; junction bases outside the gene matches: 7. This CDR3 has 16 amino acids. CDR1 is KGHSH, CDR2 LQKENI, per germline. CDR3 DNA: TGTGCCAGCTCACCACGGGCTAGCGGGGACACAGAGACCCAGTACTTC. Its translation is CASSPRASGDTETQYF. Using reference TRBV18 and TRBJ2-5 for the parts outside the CDR3, the full variable domain is NAGVMQNPRHLVRRRGQEARLRCSPMKGHSHVYWYRQLPEEGLKFMVYLQKENIIDESGMPKERFSAEFPKEGPSILRIQQVVRGDSAAYFCASSPRASGDTETQYFGPGTRLLVL.

Remarks on this clone: The same CDR3 is also encoded by other DNA sequences in this sample. The chain is built from TRBV4-1 and TRBJ2-5, with TRBD2 matching 9 bases. Germline CDR1 MGHRA, CDR2 YSYEKL. The CDR3 consists of 15 residues. J was trimmed by 4 bases and V by 0 bases; bases with no gene match: 3. CDR3 protein: CASSQDRREGETQYF. The CDR3 DNA reads as TGCGCCAGCAGCCAAGACCGGCGGGAGGGAGAGACCCAGTACTTC.